This T cell receptor (beta chain) was documented in a study of CD8+CD57+ T cells in acquired aplastic anemia. Across the whole study: Recorded DNA amounts for sorted CD4+ and CD8+ cells had an average of 3.2 ug.

Trimming cost V 0 bases and J 13 bases, with 16 bases left between them. Germline CDR1 and CDR2: MGHRA and YSYEKL. The CDR3 loop spans 15 amino acids. Ten or more counts support this clonotype. Sequencing was done on patients that had shown CD8+CD57+ cell expansion by flow cytometry. Profiling of TCR beta VDJ combinations and CDR3 sequences used genomic DNA as template. TCRdb reanalysed the reads using MiXCR and keeps one entry per CDR3 protein. The sample records some 150,000 distinct CDR3 sequences, about 50% being singletons. The TCR sequence derives from a human donor with aplastic anemia. The J gene is TRBJ1-6, the V gene TRBV4-1; D uncertain. The sequenced material came from sorted CD4+, CD8+, or CD8+CD57+ T cells (not recorded which) from PBMCs. DNA for the CDR3: TGCGCCAGCAGCCAAGATGAGGCGAACCCTTATCCCCTCCACTTT. Translated: CASSQDEANPYPLHF.